These 20 T cell receptor beta chains were sequenced from one sample in a study of cytotoxic CD8 clonotypes in ibrutinib-treated CLL. Some clones are missing from TCRdb's copy, which holds only in-frame ones; the method was immunoSEQ multiplex PCR. The sample holds 200,000 or so clones, around 75% seen once. This material consisted of PBMCs, taken after 12 months of ibrutinib treatment. The source of these receptors is a human donor with chronic lymphocytic leukemia.

The gene calls are TRBV5-1 and TRBJ2-5, with 10 bases that match TRBD2. V lost 7 bases, J lost 5 bases, and 8 bases stayed unmatched. Per germline, CDR1 SGHRS and CDR2 YFSETQ. The CDR3 sequence is 14 residues long. The CDR3 spells CASARAGGPETQYF. The CDR3 nucleotides are TGCGCCAGCGCCCGAGCGGGAGGGCCTGAGACCCAGTACTTC.

This clone has just a few counts. V is TRBV5-4 and J is TRBJ1-2, with 9 bases fitting TRBD1. This CDR3 is built from 16 residues. J lost 4 bases, V lost 3 bases, and 10 bases had no gene match. From germline, CDR1 is SGHNT and CDR2 YYREEE (reference sequence). DNA for the CDR3: TGTGCCAGCAGCTCAGCCGGGACAGGGACATCCTATGGCTACACCTTC. It translates to CASSSAGTGTSYGYTF.

This sequence joins TRBV5-4 and TRBJ2-5, with 12 bases fitting TRBD1. The V gene end was trimmed by 5 bases and the J gene end by 5 bases; junction bases not matched to a gene: 4. Germline assignment: CDR1 SGHNT and CDR2 YYREEE (reference sequence). The CDR3 extends over 14 amino acids. CDR3 nucleotide sequence: TGTGCCAGCAGGGGGACAGGGGGCGAGGAGACCCAGTACTTC. It encodes CASRGTGGEETQYF.

The chain has TRBV30 and TRBJ2-2; the D gene could be TRBD1 or TRBD2 (5 bases each). Germline CDR1 reads GTSNPN; CDR2 reads SVGIG (reference sequence). Between the trimmed V and J ends, which lost 3 bases and 5 bases, there was a span of 10 bases. The CDR3 length is 13 residues. CDR3 nucleotide sequence: TGTGCCTGGAGCGGGGCACAAACCGGGGAGCTGTTTTTT. Its protein is CAWSGAQTGELFF.

V and J are TRBV11-2 and TRBJ2-5; 12 positions agree with TRBD2. The CDR3 totals 17 residues. The V gene end was trimmed by 1 base and the J gene end by 6 bases; junction bases not matched to a gene: 9. Germline loops: CDR1 SGHAT, CDR2 FQNNGV. The CDR3 spells CASSLVPTSGSLQTQYF. CDR3 DNA sequence: TGTGCCAGCAGCTTAGTGCCGACTAGCGGGAGTCTACAGACCCAGTACTTC.

The chain has TRBV19 and TRBJ1-1; the D gene is possibly TRBD1 (5 bases). Germline assignment: CDR1 LNHDA and CDR2 SQIVND (reference sequence). The CDR3 extends over 15 amino acids. V lost 5 bases to trimming and J lost 6 bases, with 19 bases between them. The CDR3 sequence: CASSEGTKMFAEAFF. The CDR3 region has the DNA TGTGCCAGTAGTGAGGGGACCAAAATGTTCGCTGAAGCTTTCTTT.

The chain carries TRBV6-6 and TRBJ2-1; weak D call: TRBD1 (5 bases). V lost 6 bases, J lost 9 bases, and 15 bases lay in between. This CDR3 spans 13 amino acids. Germline CDR1 and CDR2: MNHNY and SVGAGI (reference sequence). The CDR3 DNA reads TGTGCCAGCAGGGATCAGGGCTGGAGTGAGCAGTTCTTC. It encodes CASRDQGWSEQFF.

The rearrangement links TRBV14 to TRBJ2-1; D is unresolved. In germline, CDR1 is SGHDN, CDR2 FVKESK. The CDR3 has 13 amino acids. The V and J ends lost 4 bases and 3 bases respectively, with 7 bases between them. The CDR3 here is CASSPRRYNEQFF. The CDR3 DNA follows: TGTGCCAGCAGCCCTAGACGCTACAATGAGCAGTTCTTC.

V usage is TRBV30 and J usage is TRBJ1-2; no clear D. CDR1 is GTSNPN, CDR2 SVGIG, per germline (reference sequence). Trimming removed 1 base at V and 4 bases at J, with 13 bases between. The CDR3 contains 14 residues. The DNA of the CDR3 is TGTGCCTGGAGTGACAGCTACCTTGGCTATGGCTACACCTTC. Encoded protein: CAWSDSYLGYGYTF.

CDR3 sequence (DNA): TGTGCCAGCAGCCCAGGGGACAGGGGAAATGAGCAGTTCTTC. Amino acids: CASSPGDRGNEQFF. The V call is TRBV7-9, the J call TRBJ2-1, with 10 bases identical to TRBD1. V lost 5 bases, J lost 7 bases, and 5 bases stayed unmatched. CDR1 SEHNR and CDR2 FQNEAQ come from the germline V gene (reference sequence). The CDR3 consists of 14 residues.

CDR3 DNA: TGTGCCAGTAGTACTACAGGGGCGCGGAATGAAAAACTGTTTTTT. Its protein is CASSTTGARNEKLFF. The chain couples TRBV19 to TRBJ1-4; 7 nucleotides align to TRBD1. Germline values: CDR1 LNHDA, CDR2 SQIVND (reference sequence). The CDR3 extends over 15 amino acids. Trimming at V came to 4 bases and at J to 5 bases, leaving 7 bases not matched to a gene.

The rearrangement joins TRBV29-1 to TRBJ1-1; 9 nucleotides agree with TRBD1. The CDR3 length is 15 residues. Germline V gene sequence: CDR1 SQVTM, CDR2 ANQGSEA. With 6 bases clipped from V and 3 bases from J, the junction kept 11 bases outside the gene matches. CDR3 in DNA: TGCAGCGTAGGATCTAAACAGGGGGCGGACACTGAAGCTTTCTTT. It specifies CSVGSKQGADTEAFF.

The chain is built from TRBV18 and TRBJ2-3, with 9 nucleotides matching TRBD1. The J segment lost 0 bases and the V segment lost 6 bases, leaving 16 bases of the junction unmatched. This CDR3 comprises 19 residues. The germline V gene has CDR1 KGHSH and CDR2 LQKENI. The CDR3 reads CASSPTPSGQGLSTDTQYF. The CDR3 DNA reads TGTGCCAGCTCTCCAACACCCTCCGGACAGGGGCTAAGCACAGATACGCAGTATTTT.

This chain joins TRBV14 and TRBJ2-3; a possible D gene is TRBD2 (6 bases). The CDR3 is 15 residues long. From germline, CDR1 is SGHDN and CDR2 FVKESK. V lost 4 bases and J lost 4, with 15 bases in between. CDR3 sequence (DNA): TGTGCCAGCAGCCTTGGACTGCAGCGGGCAGATACGCAGTATTTT. Its translation: CASSLGLQRADTQYF. Complete variable domain (other parts from reference TRBV14 and TRBJ2-3): EAGVTQFPSHSVIEKGQTVTLRCDPISGHDNLYWYRRVMGKEIKFLLHFVKESKQDESGMPNNRFLAERTGGTYSTLKVQPAELEDSGVYFCASSLGLQRADTQYFGPGTRLTVL.

The rearrangement links TRBV7-9 to TRBJ1-2, with no clear D. The V end was cut by 5 bases, the J end by 2 bases, with 3 bases between. Germline V gene sequence: CDR1 SEHNR, CDR2 FQNEAQ (reference sequence). The CDR3 extends over 11 amino acids. The chain's CDR3 is CASSTNYGYTF. In DNA form, the CDR3 reads TGTGCCAGCAGCACAAACTATGGCTACACCTTC.

The chain joins TRBV7-2 to TRBJ2-4; D gene unclear. There are 17 residues in the CDR3. V lost 5 bases and J 0 bases, leaving 17 bases between the germline ends. Germline V gives CDR1 SGHTA, CDR2 FQGNSA. This CDR3 is CASSLVAVGSAKNIQYF. The DNA of the CDR3 is TGTGCCAGCAGCCTCGTTGCGGTTGGCTCAGCCAAAAACATTCAGTACTTC.

Only a few counts were recorded for this clone. The chain combines TRBV21-1 with TRBJ1-2; the D call in the table, TRBD1, was not verified against the DNA. TRBV21-1 is a listed pseudogene. This CDR3 has 16 residues. The CDR3 bases are TGTGCCAGCAGCAAAGCTGGCAGGGGGACTAACTATGGCTACACCTTC. Translated, it gives CASSKAGRGTNYGYTF.

This clone was detected a few times. The genes are TRBV2 and TRBJ2-3, with 8 bases that match TRBD1. This CDR3 comprises 14 residues. Per the germline V gene, CDR1 is SNHLY and CDR2 is FYNNEI. V gave up 6 bases and J gave up 1 base; unmatched junction bases: 3. CDR3 coding DNA: TGTGCCAGCAGCCTGACAGGGGGCACAGATACGCAGTATTTT. This gives the protein CASSLTGGTDTQYF.

The chain joins TRBV4-2 to TRBJ2-3, with no clear D. The CDR3 runs 13 residues. Deletions cut 5 bases from V and 6 bases from J, with 12 bases between. Germline V gene lookup returns CDR1 LGHNA and CDR2 YNFKEQ. Here the CDR3 reads CASSARLRDTQYF. The CDR3 DNA reads as TGTGCCAGCAGCGCCAGACTCAGGGATACGCAGTATTTT.

Concerning this clone itself: Its ends do not fully match the called genes, so a read error is possible. The chain carries TRBV7-7 and TRBJ2-2, with TRBD1 as a possible D gene (6 bases). From germline, CDR1 is SSHAT and CDR2 FNYEAQ (reference sequence). CDR3 length: 15 residues. The CDR3 DNA reads TGTGCTAGCAGCGCCGTGCGCAGAGGGGGCGGGGAGCTGTTTTTT. Protein sequence: CASSAVRRGGGELFF.